The rows below give T cell receptor beta chains drawn from one sample of a study of cytomegalovirus exposure and HLA in healthy donors. Only in-frame clones appear in the TCRdb table, and some are missing; sequencing was by immunoSEQ multiplex PCR. The sample has around 230,000 clones, around 86% seen once. The sample taken for sequencing was PBMCs. The receptors here all came from a woman between 25 and 40 years old in good health and CMV-seropositive. CDR3s include the opening cysteine and the closing phenylalanine or tryptophan. Each record gives: D gene, V gene, CDR3 protein. The D gene is left open where the match is weak.

d_call: NA; v_call: TRBV27; cdr3_aa: CASSYWGGVAFF
d_call: TRBD2; v_call: TRBV6-6; cdr3_aa: CASSGASGVNEQFF
d_call: NA; v_call: TRBV6-5; cdr3_aa: CASSYSGQPQHF
d_call: TRBD1; v_call: TRBV18; cdr3_aa: CASSPARGLAGELFF
d_call: TRBD1; v_call: TRBV5-1; cdr3_aa: CASSPAREGTGEKLFF
d_call: NA; v_call: TRBV11-3; cdr3_aa: CASSTYRDYGEKLFF
d_call: NA; v_call: TRBV5-1; cdr3_aa: CASSLVVGSGTEAFF
d_call: NA; v_call: TRBV28; cdr3_aa: CASSPRDTTNEKLFF
d_call: NA; v_call: TRBV6-1; cdr3_aa: CASSEFRGIQNEQYF
d_call: TRBD1; v_call: TRBV6-1; cdr3_aa: CASSDDRGPQHF
d_call: NA; v_call: TRBV6-4; cdr3_aa: CASSESGEEGEQFF
d_call: NA; v_call: TRBV7-2; cdr3_aa: CASSLSPVLNEQYF
d_call: NA; v_call: TRBV21-1; cdr3_aa: CAGRGSGEQYF
d_call: NA; v_call: TRBV28; cdr3_aa: CASSSSGFYGYTF
d_call: NA; v_call: TRBV6-1; cdr3_aa: CASSGSYNEQFF
d_call: NA; v_call: TRBV21-1; cdr3_aa: CASSRRPGGEQYF
d_call: TRBD1; v_call: TRBV28; cdr3_aa: CASSLTTGAWETQYF
d_call: TRBD1; v_call: TRBV5-1; cdr3_aa: CASSSGGPNEKLFF
d_call: NA; v_call: TRBV4-1; cdr3_aa: CASSQETGMNTEAFF
d_call: TRBD1; v_call: TRBV4-1; cdr3_aa: CASSQWRTGEIKLFF
d_call: TRBD2; v_call: TRBV27; cdr3_aa: CASSIRTSGSHEQYF
d_call: TRBD2; v_call: TRBV4-2; cdr3_aa: CASRSTSGSYNEQFF
d_call: TRBD1; v_call: TRBV5-1; cdr3_aa: CASSFRDRGRADTQYF
d_call: TRBD2; v_call: TRBV7-8; cdr3_aa: CASSLITSGFTGELFF
d_call: TRBD1; v_call: TRBV6-5; cdr3_aa: CASSYETTGGTGELFF
d_call: TRBD1; v_call: TRBV4-2; cdr3_aa: CASSPPTGYNEQFF